This T cell receptor beta chain was sequenced for a study of T cell clones after liver transplantation. Study as a whole: Three of eight recipients were HCV-positive; others had non-autoimmune, non-viral indications. Tolerance: complete withdrawal held at least one year, liver enzymes staying within twice normal. Blood was drawn pre-transplant, before withdrawal, and after full or failed withdrawal.

Repertoires were generated with immunoSEQ multiplex PCR, while TCRdb's copy carries only in-frame clones and drops some. In the table there are more than 45,000 clones, around three quarters of which are singletons. The V and J ends lost 4 bases and 7 bases respectively, with 17 bases between them. CDR1 and CDR2 from the germline V gene are MNHEY and SVGAGI. The CDR3 extends over 14 amino acids. The genes are TRBV6-5 and TRBJ2-7, with D possibly TRBD2 on 6 matching bases. The clonotype originates from a human patient who received a liver transplant. Some T cells may be provided by the graft donor. The input for sequencing was CD4+ T cells from blood, taken at the approximately 15-month timepoint. As DNA, the CDR3 is TGTGCCAGCAGTTCCCGACTAGGCCAACGGGAGCAGTACGTC. As protein: CASSSRLGQREQYV.